This TCR beta chain derives from a study of blood T cell repertoires in COVID-19 (TCRdb year 2020). Some background on the complete study: Collaborator samples came from the United States, Italy and Spain and covered acute and convalescent phases of COVID-19. The material from the prospective study consisted of cDNA or gDNA derived from T cells, B-cell-depleted T cells, or PBMCs. The dataset comprised deeply sampled blood TCRbeta repertoires from subjects exposed to, actively infected with, or recovered from COVID-19. A freely available public database, intended as a resource for researchers studying the immune response to SARS-CoV-2, is where the repertoires were released. Samples came from the ongoing ImmuneRACE study (first 160 participants) plus 1,254 subjects from 6 global collaborators. The sample metadata nearly always contained a de-identified subject ID, COVID-19 status, age in years and sex. Where available, HLA class I and class II types were obtained from metadata supplied by the sample provider rather than from assay-based typing. What the work shows at the level of the full study, not this receptor alone: Clinical and demographic metadata were provided uncurated, with the amount varying by source and participant.

Per the germline V gene (reference sequence), MNHEY is the CDR1 and SMNVEV is the CDR2. Relative to germline, V is 4 bases shorter and J is 5 bases shorter, with 17 bases between their ends. The CDR3 runs 15 amino acids, cysteine and phenylalanine included. Here the CDR3 DNA is all that survives: 45 bases in frame from base 1. In regard to this clone: There is no known antigen for this receptor. Base quality data are lacking; no much larger clone is found one base away.

TCRbeta CDR3 regions were amplified from genomic DNA by means of the immunoSEQ Assay, a bias-controlled multiplex PCR. For the original study's pipeline: Nucleated cell counts per sample were estimated from amplification of reference gene primers within the assay. To quantify the absolute abundance of each unique TCRbeta CDR3 rearrangement, sequence reads were collapsed and filtered. Productive Simpson clonality was computed per sample as the square root of Simpson's diversity index over productive rearrangements. TCRdb holds this immuneACCESS table with in-frame rearrangements only. Some clones are missing; in checked studies, unresolved V genes explain under half, and the rest has no known cause. D and trimming come from the DNA, and the V and J calls and clone size come from that table. The sample table holds roughly 410,000 clones, of which approximately 88% were seen once. Over 1% of the sample lies in the top ten.

Each collaborating institution followed its own protocols to collect whole blood in K2EDTA tubes. For TCRbeta analysis, collaborators shipped samples as frozen whole blood, isolated PBMCs, or DNA extracted from either of those sample types. The sequenced sample was peripheral blood. The V gene is TRBV27 and the J gene is TRBJ2-5; perhaps TRBD2 is the D gene, with 5 bases matching. The sequence derives from a man aged 35-49 years with acute or convalescent COVID-19. This receptor has the CDR3 CASSSANGGEETQYF. The DNA sequence follows: TGTGCCAGCAGTTCAGCAAACGGAGGTGAGGAGACCCAGTACTTC.